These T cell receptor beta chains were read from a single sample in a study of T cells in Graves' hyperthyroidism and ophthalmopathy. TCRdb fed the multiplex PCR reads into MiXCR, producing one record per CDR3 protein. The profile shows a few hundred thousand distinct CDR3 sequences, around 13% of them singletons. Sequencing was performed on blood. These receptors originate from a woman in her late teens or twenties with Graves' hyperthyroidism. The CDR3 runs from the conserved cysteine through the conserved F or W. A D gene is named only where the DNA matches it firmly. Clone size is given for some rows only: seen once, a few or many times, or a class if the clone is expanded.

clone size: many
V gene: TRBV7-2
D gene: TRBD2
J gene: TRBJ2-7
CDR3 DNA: TGTGCCAGCAGCCCACTGGCGGGAGTCCACGAGCAGTACTTC
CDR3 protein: CASSPLAGVHEQYF

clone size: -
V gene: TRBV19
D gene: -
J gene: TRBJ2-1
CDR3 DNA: TGTGCCAGTAGTATCGTGTCGGGAGTCAATGAGCAGTTCTTC
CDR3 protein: CASSIVSGVNEQFF

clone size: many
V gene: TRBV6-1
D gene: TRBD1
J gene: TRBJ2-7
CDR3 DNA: TGTGCCAGCAGTGCTCAGGGGGCATACGGCTACGAGCAGTACTTC
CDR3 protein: CASSAQGAYGYEQYF

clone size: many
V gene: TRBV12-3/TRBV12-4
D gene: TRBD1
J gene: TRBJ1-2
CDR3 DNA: TGTGCCAGCAGTTCAAGCGGACAGGGGCTCTATGGCTACACCTTC
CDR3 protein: CASSSSGQGLYGYTF

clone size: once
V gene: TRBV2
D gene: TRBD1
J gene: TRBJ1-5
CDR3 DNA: TGTGCCAGCAGTCGGGACAGGGGTTCGGGTCAGCCCCAGCATTTT
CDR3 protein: CASSRDRGSGQPQHF

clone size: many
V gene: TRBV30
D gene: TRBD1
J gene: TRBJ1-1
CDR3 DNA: TGTGCCTGGAACCGAGACAGGGTCGCTGAAGCTTTCTTT
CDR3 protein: CAWNRDRVAEAFF

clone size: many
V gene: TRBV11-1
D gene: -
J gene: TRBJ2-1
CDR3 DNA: TGTGCCAGCAGCCCCCCTGACGCGCTCCGCAATGAGCAGTTCTTC
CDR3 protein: CASSPPDALRNEQFF

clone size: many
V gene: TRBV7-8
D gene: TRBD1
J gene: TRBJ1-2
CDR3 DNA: TGTGCCAGCAGCCCTGGAGGGTTCGGGACAGCGAATGGCTACACCTTC
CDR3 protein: CASSPGGFGTANGYTF

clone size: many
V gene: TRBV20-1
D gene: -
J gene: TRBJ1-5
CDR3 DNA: TGCAGTGCCACTTCGGGGGGACTCGGCAATCAGCCCCAGCATTTT
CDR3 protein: CSATSGGLGNQPQHF

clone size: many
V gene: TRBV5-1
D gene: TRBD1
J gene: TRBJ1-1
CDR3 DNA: TGCGCCAGCAGCGCCAAAATAGGACAGGGAAGCACTGAAGCTTTCTTT
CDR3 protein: CASSAKIGQGSTEAFF

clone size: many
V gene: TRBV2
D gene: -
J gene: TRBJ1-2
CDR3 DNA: TGTGCCAGCAGTTCTCACCTCGAGGCTACTGGCTACACCTTC
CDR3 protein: CASSSHLEATGYTF

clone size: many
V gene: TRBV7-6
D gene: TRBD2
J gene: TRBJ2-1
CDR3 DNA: TGTGCCAGCAGCTTAGAGGCGGAGGGGACTAGGGAGCAGTTCTTC
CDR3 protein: CASSLEAEGTREQFF

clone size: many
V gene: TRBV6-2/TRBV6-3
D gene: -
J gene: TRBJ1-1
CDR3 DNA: TGTGCCAGCAGCGCGCCCAACTCAGAGAACACTGAAGCTTTCTTT
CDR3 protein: CASSAPNSENTEAFF

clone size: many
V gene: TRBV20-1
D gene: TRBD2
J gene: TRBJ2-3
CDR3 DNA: TGCAGTGCTAGTTTAGCGGGAGGCGCGACAGATACGCAGTATTTT
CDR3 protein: CSASLAGGATDTQYF

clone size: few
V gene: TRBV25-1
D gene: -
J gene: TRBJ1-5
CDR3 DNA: TGTGCCAGCAGTCCCATAGGGGATCAGCCCCAGCATTTT
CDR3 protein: CASSPIGDQPQHF

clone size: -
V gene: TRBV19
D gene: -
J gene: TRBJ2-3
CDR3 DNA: TGTGCCAGTAGTATACTCGGGACAAACACAGATACGCAGTATTTT
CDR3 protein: CASSILGTNTDTQYF

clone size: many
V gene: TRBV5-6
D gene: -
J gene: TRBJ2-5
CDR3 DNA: TGTGCCAGCAGCTTGGCCGTTCGGCGCAGCTTAGGGACCCAGTACTTC
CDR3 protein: CASSLAVRRSLGTQYF

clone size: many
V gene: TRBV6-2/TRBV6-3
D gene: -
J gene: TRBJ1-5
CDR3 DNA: TGTGCCAGCAGTCCAACAGGGTACAATCAGCCCCAGCATTTT
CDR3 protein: CASSPTGYNQPQHF

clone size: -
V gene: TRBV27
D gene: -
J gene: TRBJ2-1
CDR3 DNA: TGTGCCAGCAGGGCAAGAGGGCAGAGCTCCTACAATGAGCAGTTCTTC
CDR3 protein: CASRARGQSSYNEQFF

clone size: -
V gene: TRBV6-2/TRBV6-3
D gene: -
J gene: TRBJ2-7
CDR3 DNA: TGTGCCGCTAGCGAGACCTACAATGAGCAGTACTTC
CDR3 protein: CAASETYNEQYF

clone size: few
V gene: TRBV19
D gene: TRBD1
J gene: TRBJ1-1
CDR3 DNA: TGTGCCAGTACCACAGGACAGGGTTTCGCTGAAGCTTTCTTT
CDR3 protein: CASTTGQGFAEAFF

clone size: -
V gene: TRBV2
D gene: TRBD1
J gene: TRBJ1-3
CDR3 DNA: TGTGCCAGCAGTGAATCGCGAGGGGGCTTCGGAAACACCATATATTTT
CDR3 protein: CASSESRGGFGNTIYF

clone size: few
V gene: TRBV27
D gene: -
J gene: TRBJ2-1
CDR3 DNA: TGTGCCAGCAGTTTAAGTCGGGGGAGCTCCTACAATGAGCAGTTCTTC
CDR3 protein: CASSLSRGSSYNEQFF

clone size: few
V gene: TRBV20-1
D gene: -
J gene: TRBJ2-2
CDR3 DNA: TGCAGTGCGCCCGGGACCTACACCGGGGAGCTGTTTTTT
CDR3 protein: CSAPGTYTGELFF

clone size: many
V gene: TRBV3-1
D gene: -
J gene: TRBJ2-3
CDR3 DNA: TGTGCCAGCAGCCACTCCGGGAGTGTAGATACGCAGTATTTT
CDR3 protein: CASSHSGSVDTQYF

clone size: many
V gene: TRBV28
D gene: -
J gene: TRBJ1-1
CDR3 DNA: TGTGCCAGCAGTTATTGGCCTATGAACACTGAAGCTTTCTTT
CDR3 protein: CASSYWPMNTEAFF

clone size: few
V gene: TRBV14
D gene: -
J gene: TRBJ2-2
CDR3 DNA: TGTGCCAGCAGCCTGGGTGACGTGGGTAGCGGAGCGAACACCGGGGAGCTGTTTTTT
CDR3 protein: CASSLGDVGSGANTGELFF

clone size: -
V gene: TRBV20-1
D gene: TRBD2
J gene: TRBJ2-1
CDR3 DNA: TGCAGTGGCGGGAGGGGGCCCAATGAGCAGTTCTTC
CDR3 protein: CSGGRGPNEQFF

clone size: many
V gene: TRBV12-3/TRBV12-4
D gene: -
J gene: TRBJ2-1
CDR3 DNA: TGTGCCAGCAGTTTAGACGCAGGGAGCAGTGAGCAGTTCTTC
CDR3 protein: CASSLDAGSSEQFF

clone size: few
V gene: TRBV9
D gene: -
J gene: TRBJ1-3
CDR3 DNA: TGTGCCAGCAGCGCAAGTGGTCGGGGGGCCATAAACACCATATATTTT
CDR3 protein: CASSASGRGAINTIYF

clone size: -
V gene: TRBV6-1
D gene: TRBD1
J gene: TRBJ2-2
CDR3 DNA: TGTGCCAGCACCTACCGGTCCTTTCCGGTGGACAGGGTATTCGTCTGGACCGGGGAGCTGTTTTTT
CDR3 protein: CASTYRSFPVDRVFVWTGELFF

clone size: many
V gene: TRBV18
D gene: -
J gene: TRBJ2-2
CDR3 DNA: TGTGCCAGCTCACCATTACAGAGCACCGGGGAGCTGTTTTTT
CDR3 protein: CASSPLQSTGELFF

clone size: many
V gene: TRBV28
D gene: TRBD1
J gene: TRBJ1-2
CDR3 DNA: TGTGCCAGCTCTCTTCGGACAGGGGTTGGCTACACCTTC
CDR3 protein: CASSLRTGVGYTF

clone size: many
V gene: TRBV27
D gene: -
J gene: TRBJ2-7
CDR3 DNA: TGTGCCAGCAGTTCCTTTGGGTACTACGAGCAGTACTTC
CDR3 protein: CASSSFGYYEQYF

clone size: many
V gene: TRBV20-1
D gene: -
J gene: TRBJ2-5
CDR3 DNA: TGCAGTGCTAGAGTAGGGGGGGAAGAGACCCAGTACTTC
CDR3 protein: CSARVGGEETQYF

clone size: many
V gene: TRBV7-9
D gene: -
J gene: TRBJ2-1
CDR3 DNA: TGTGCCAGCAGCCCAACTAGCTCGGATGAGCAGTTCTTC
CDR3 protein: CASSPTSSDEQFF

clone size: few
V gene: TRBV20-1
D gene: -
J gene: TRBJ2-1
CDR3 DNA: TGCAGTGCTAGAGTGTTGGAGCAGTACAATGAGCAGTTCTTC
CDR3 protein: CSARVLEQYNEQFF

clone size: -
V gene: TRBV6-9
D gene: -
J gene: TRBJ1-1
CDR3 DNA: TGTGCCAGCAGTTACAGAGACGGGGGATCTGAAGCTTTCTTT
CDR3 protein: CASSYRDGGSEAFF

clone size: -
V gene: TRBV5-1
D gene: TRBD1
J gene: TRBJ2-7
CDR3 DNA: TGCGCCAGCAGCCCGCGGACAGGGGCCATCTACGAGCAGTACTTC
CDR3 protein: CASSPRTGAIYEQYF

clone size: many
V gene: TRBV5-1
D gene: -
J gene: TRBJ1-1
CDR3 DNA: TGCGCCAGCAGCTTGCAGGGCGGGGGATCGAACACTGAAGCTTTCTTT
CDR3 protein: CASSLQGGGSNTEAFF

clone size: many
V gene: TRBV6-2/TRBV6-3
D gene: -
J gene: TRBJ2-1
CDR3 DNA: TGTGCCAGCAGTTACTCACCTGAGACTCCAACAATGGGGCAGTTCTTC
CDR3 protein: CASSYSPETPTMGQFF

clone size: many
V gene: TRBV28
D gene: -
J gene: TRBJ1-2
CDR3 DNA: TGTGCCAGCAGTTTATGGTCCTATGGGGGAACCTTC
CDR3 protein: CASSLWSYGGTF

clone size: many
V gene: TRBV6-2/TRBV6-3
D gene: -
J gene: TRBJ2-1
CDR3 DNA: TGTGCCAGCAGTTACTCTAGGGTCAACAATGAGCAGTTCTTC
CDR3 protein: CASSYSRVNNEQFF

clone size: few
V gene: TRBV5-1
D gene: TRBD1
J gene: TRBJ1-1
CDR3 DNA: TGCGCCAGCAGAGGACAGGGTAACGCTGAAGCTTTCTTT
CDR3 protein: CASRGQGNAEAFF

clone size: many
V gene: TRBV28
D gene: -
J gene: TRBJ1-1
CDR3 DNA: TGTGCCAGCAGTTTACCCAATCACAAGAACACTGAAGCTTTCTTT
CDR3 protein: CASSLPNHKNTEAFF

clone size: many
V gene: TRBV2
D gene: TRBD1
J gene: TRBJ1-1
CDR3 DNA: TGTGCCAGCGATAGACAGGGCCGGGGCACTGAAGCTTTCTTT
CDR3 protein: CASDRQGRGTEAFF

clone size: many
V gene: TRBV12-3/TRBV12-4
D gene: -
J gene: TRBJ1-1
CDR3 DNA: TGTGCCAGCAGTCCCTCGGGGGGGAACACTGAAGCTTTCTTT
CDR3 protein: CASSPSGGNTEAFF

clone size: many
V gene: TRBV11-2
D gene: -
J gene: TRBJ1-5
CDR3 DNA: TGTGCCAGCAGCCCGGGGTCGGGTCAGCCCCAGCATTTT
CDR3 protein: CASSPGSGQPQHF

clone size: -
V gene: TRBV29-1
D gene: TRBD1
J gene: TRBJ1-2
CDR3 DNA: TGCAGCGTTGAAGACGGAAGTTACAGGGGTAATAAGGGCTATGGCTACACCTTC
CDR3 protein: CSVEDGSYRGNKGYGYTF

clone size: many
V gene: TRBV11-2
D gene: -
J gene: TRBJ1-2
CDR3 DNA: TGTGCCAGCAGCTTATTACCAGGGTCAGTTGGCTACACCTTC
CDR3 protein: CASSLLPGSVGYTF